This TCR beta chain was sequenced in a study of blood T cell repertoires in COVID-19. Study-wide context: T cells, B-cell-depleted T cells, or PBMCs supplied cDNA or gDNA.

Cohort 3 donors were reported recovered after two negative PCRs, clearance, or symptom resolution. Method: immunoSEQ multiplex PCR; TCRdb's copy keeps in-frame clones and lacks some. The data show about 210,000 clones, approximately 78% seen once. The germline V gene encodes CDR1 LNHDA and CDR2 SQIVND (reference sequence). V lost 3 bases to trimming and J lost 4 bases; unmatched junction nucleotides: 20. The CDR3 is 19 amino acids. The TCR was taken from a middle-aged man who had recovered from COVID-19. Material for sequencing was PBMCs or T cells enriched from blood (not recorded which). The rearrangement joins TRBV19 to TRBJ2-7; 8 positions match TRBD2. The DNA for the CDR3 is TGTGCCAGTAGTATGGGCTGGTTAGCGGGACAACCCGGCGTGTACGAGCAGTACTTC. This sequence encodes CASSMGWLAGQPGVYEQYF. Full variable domain (rest looked up from reference TRBV19 and TRBJ2-7): DGGITQSPKYLFRKEGQNVTLSCEQNLNHDAMYWYRQDPGQGLRLIYYSQIVNDFQKGDIAEGYSVSREKKESFPLTVTSAQKNPTAFYLCASSMGWLAGQPGVYEQYFGPGTRLTVT.